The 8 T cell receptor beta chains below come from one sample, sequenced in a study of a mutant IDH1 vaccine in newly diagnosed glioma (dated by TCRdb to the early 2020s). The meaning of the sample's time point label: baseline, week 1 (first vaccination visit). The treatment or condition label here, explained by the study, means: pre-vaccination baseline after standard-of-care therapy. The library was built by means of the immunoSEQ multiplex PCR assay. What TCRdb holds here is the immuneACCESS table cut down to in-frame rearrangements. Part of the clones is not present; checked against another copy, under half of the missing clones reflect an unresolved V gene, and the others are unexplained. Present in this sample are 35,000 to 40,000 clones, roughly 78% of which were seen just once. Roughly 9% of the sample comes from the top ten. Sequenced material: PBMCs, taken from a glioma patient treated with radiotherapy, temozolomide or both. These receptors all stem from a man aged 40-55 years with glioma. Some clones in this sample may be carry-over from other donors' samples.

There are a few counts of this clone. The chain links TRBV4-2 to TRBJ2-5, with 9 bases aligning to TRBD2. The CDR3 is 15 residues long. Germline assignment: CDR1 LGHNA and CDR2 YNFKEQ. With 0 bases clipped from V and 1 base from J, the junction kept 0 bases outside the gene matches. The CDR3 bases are TGTGCCAGCAGCCAAGAGCGGGGGGGCCAAGAGACCCAGTACTTC. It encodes CASSQERGGQETQYF.

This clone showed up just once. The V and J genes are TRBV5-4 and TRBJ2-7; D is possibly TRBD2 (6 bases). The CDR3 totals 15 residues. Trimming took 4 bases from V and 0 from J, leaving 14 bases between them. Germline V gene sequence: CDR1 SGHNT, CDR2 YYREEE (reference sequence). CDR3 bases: TGTGCCAGCAGCGGGGGACGGGGGAGCTCCTACGAGCAGTACTTC. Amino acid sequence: CASSGGRGSSYEQYF. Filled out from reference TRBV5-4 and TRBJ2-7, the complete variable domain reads ETGVTQSPTHLIKTRGQQVTLRCSSQSGHNTVSWYQQALGQGPQFIFQYYREEENGRGNFPPRFSGLQFPNYSSELNVNALELDDSALYLCASSGGRGSSYEQYFGPGTRLTVT.

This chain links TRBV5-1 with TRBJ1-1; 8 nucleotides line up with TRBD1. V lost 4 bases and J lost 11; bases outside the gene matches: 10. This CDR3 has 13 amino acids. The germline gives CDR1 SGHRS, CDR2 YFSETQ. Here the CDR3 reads CASSLQGAQGAFF. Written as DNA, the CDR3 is TGCGCCAGCAGCCTCCAGGGGGCACAGGGCGCTTTCTTT.

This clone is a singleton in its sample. The CDR3 region has the DNA TGTGCCAGCAGCAGCGCGGGGGCGGGGGGGACCGATACGCAGTATTTT. As protein: CASSSAGAGGTDTQYF. The rearrangement uses TRBV21-1 and TRBJ2-3; TRBD2 is taken as the D call from the table, unchecked against the DNA. TRBV21-1 is termed a pseudogene. The CDR3 length is 16 residues.

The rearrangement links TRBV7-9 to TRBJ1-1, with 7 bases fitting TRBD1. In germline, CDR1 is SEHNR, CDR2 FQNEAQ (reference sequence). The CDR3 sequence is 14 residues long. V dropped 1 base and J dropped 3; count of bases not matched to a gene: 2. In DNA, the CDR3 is TGTGCCAGCAGCTTAGGACAGGGTTACACTGAAGCTTTCTTT. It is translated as CASSLGQGYTEAFF.

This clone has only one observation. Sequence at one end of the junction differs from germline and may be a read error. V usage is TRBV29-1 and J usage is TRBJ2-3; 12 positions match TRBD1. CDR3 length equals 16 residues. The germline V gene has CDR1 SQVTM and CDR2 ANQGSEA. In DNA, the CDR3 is TGCAGCGTTGAAACGCTTGGGACAGGGGGCACGGATACGCAGTATTTT. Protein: CSVETLGTGGTDTQYF.

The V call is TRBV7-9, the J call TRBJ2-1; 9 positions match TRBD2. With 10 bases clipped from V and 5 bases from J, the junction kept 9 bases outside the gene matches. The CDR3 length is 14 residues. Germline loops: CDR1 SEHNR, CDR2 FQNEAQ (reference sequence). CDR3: CANRRTSADNEQFF. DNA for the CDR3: TGTGCCAACAGGAGGACTAGCGCAGACAATGAGCAGTTCTTC. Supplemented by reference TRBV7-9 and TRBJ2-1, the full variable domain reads DTGVSQNPRHKITKRGQNVTFRCDPISEHNRLYWYRQTLGQGPEFLTYFQNEAQLEKSRLLSDRFSAERPKGSFSTLEIQRTEQGDSAMYLCANRRTSADNEQFFGPGTRLTVL.

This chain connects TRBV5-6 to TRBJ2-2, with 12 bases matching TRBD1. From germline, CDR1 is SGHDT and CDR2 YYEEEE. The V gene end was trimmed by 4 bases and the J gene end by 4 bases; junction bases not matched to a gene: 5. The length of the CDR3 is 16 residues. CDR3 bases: TGTGCCAGCAGCCGGGACAGGGGGCGTTCCACCGGGGAGCTGTTTTTT. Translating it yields CASSRDRGRSTGELFF.